A single sample is the source of the 5 T cell receptor beta chains below, sequenced in a study of blood T cell repertoires in COVID-19. Assay used: immunoSEQ multiplex PCR; TCRdb lists only in-frame clones, some missing. The sample lists 70,000 to 100,000 clones; 84% were seen once. Sequenced: peripheral blood. The origin of the receptors is a human donor in a cohort sampled during active COVID-19.

This clone was detected once. CDR3 amino acids: CAISESGGSQPQHF. CDR3 bases: TGTGCCATCAGTGAGTCTGGTGGTAGTCAGCCCCAGCATTTT. J is TRBJ1-5 and V is TRBV10-3; D is unclear. V was trimmed by 0 bases and J by 6 bases, leaving 9 bases between them. This CDR3 is 14 amino acids long. Per germline, CDR1 ENHRY and CDR2 SYGVKD.

The chain joins TRBV7-9 to TRBJ1-1, with D uncertain. The CDR3 runs 13 residues. Germline V gene sequence: CDR1 SEHNR, CDR2 FQNEAQ (reference sequence). With 6 bases removed from V and 3 bases from J, the gap between germline ends came to 11 bases. The CDR3 protein is CASRSGWDTEAFF. As DNA, the CDR3 is TGTGCCAGCAGGTCGGGTTGGGACACTGAAGCTTTCTTT.

The gene calls are TRBV5-1 and TRBJ2-5, with TRBD2 matching over 15 bases. This CDR3 has 17 residues. Germline trimming cut 3 bases from V and 5 bases from J; bases unmatched to any gene: 8. The germline V gene encodes CDR1 SGHRS and CDR2 YFSETQ. CDR3 sequence (DNA): TGCGCCAGCAGCTCCGGACTAGCGGGGGGGCTTATTGAGACCCAGTACTTC. The encoded protein is CASSSGLAGGLIETQYF. Based on the CDR3 plus reference TRBV5-1 and TRBJ2-5, the full variable domain is KAGVTQTPRYLIKTRGQQVTLSCSPISGHRSVSWYQQTPGQGLQFLFEYFSETQRNKGNFPGRFSGRQFSNSRSEMNVSTLELGDSALYLCASSSGLAGGLIETQYFGPGTRLLVL.

The chain carries TRBV2 and TRBJ1-1, with 7 bases fitting TRBD1. Germline CDR1 is SNHLY and CDR2 is FYNNEI. The CDR3 extends over 13 amino acids. V lost 4 bases, J lost 6 bases, and 5 bases stayed unmatched. For the CDR3, the DNA is TGTGCCAGCAGTGGACAGGGAAGGGCTGAAGCTTTCTTT. As protein: CASSGQGRAEAFF. Filled out from reference TRBV2 and TRBJ1-1, the complete variable domain reads EPEVTQTPSHQVTQMGQEVILRCVPISNHLYFYWYRQILGQKVEFLVSFYNNEISEKSEIFDDQFSVERPDGSNFTLKIRSTKLEDSAMYFCASSGQGRAEAFFGQGTRLTVV.

This clone is a singleton in its sample. This chain connects TRBV6-5 to TRBJ1-2; D is ambiguous. Germline CDR1 is MNHEY and CDR2 is SVGAGI. V dropped 4 bases and J dropped 7 bases, with 10 bases sitting between them. The CDR3 is 12 residues long. The chain's CDR3 is CASSFRRGGYTF. CDR3 bases: TGTGCCAGCAGTTTCCGACGGGGTGGCTACACCTTC.